This T cell receptor beta chain was retrieved from a study of T cell repertoires in urothelial bladder cancer (dated by TCRdb to the late 2010s). Turning to the overall study: Clinical stages of the approximately 12 resected lesions were three cT0, three cTa, three cT1 and three cT2 or greater. The study compared clonality of the TCR repertoire in bladder tumors against clonality in benign bladder inflammation. A total of approximately 12 patients who had bladder lesions and were undergoing transurethral resection were prospectively identified. A total of roughly 11 resected bladder lesions, made up of urothelial carcinoma (UC+) and benign (UC-) specimens, were studied. Overall results and qualifications from the work: In carcinoma specimens, up to roughly 15% of infiltrating lymphocytes were accounted for by a single T-cell clone, compared with 2% to 2.5% in benign specimens. The median percentage of tumor infiltrating lymphocytes was 1.5% to 2% in carcinoma specimens and roughly 12% in benign specimens. Urothelial carcinoma specimens had a median of roughly 6,100 T cells, fewer than the median of approximately 25,000 seen in benign specimens.

The immunoSEQ assay was used to sequence the CDR3 region of the TCR beta chain. On the authors' methods: For every specimen, the T-cell fraction, clonal dominance and maximum TCR clone frequency were calculated. In its TCRdb copy, this immuneACCESS table keeps in-frame sequences only and misses some clones. Where compared with another copy, unresolved V genes explain less than half of these, and the others have no known cause. V and J calls and clone size are those listed in that table; D and trimming were worked out from the DNA. The sample profile shows thousands of clones; 58% of them were found once. The ten largest clones capture about 29% of the sample. For this clone: What this receptor recognizes is not known. Per-base qualities were not stored, and no clone one base away is much larger.

V lost 2 bases and J lost 1 base; the stretch between them is 4 bases long. CDR1 and CDR2, looked up from the germline V gene, are SGHDT and YYEEEE. The CDR3 runs 14 residues from the cysteine to the phenylalanine. This entry keeps only the CDR3 DNA: 42 bases, framed from base 1. Bladder lesion specimens were obtained at transurethral resection and were stored at -80C. DNA was isolated from the bladder specimens obtained at transurethral resection. The chain was built from TRBV5-6 and TRBJ2-6; the D gene lacks a confident call. This TCR was sampled from a human donor with urothelial carcinoma. What was sequenced was tumor-infiltrating cells from bladder cancer. The nucleotides are TGTGCCAGCAGCTTAGCTTCTGGGGCCAACGTCCTGACTTTC. Its product reads: CASSLASGANVLTF. The CDR3 plus the reference TRBV5-6 and TRBJ2-6 genes for the other parts give the full variable domain: DAGVTQSPTHLIKTRGQQVTLRCSPKSGHDTVSWYQQALGQGPQFIFQYYEEEERQRGNFPDRFSGHQFPNYSSELNVNALLLGDSALYLCASSLASGANVLTFGAGSRLTVL.